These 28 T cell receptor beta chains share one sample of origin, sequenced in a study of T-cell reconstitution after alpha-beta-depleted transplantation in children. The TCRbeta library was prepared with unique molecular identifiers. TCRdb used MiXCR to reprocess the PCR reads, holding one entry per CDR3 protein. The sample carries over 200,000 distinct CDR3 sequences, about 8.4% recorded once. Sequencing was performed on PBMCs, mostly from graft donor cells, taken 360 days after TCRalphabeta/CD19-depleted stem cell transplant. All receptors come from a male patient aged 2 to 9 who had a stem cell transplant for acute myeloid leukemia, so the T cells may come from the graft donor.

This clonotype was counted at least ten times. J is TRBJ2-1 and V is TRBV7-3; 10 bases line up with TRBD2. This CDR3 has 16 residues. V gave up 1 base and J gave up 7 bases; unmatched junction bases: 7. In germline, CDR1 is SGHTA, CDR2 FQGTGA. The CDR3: CASSLSTSGKRNEQFF. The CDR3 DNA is TGTGCCAGCAGCTTAAGCACTAGCGGGAAGAGGAATGAGCAGTTCTTC. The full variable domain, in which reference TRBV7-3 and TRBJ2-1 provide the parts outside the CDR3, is GAGVSQTPSNKVTEKGKYVELRCDPISGHTALYWYRQSLGQGPEFLIYFQGTGAADDSGLPNDRFFAVRPEGSVSTLKIQRTERGDSAVYLCASSLSTSGKRNEQFFGPGTRLTVL.

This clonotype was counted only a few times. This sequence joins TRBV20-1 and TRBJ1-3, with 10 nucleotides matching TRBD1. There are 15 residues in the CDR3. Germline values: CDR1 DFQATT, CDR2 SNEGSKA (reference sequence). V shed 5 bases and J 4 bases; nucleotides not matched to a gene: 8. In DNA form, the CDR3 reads TGCAGTGCTCCCAAGACAGGGGGCCGAGGAAACACCATATATTTT. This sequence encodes CSAPKTGGRGNTIYF.

Here the CDR3 reads CASSLSGWVYSGANVLTF. In DNA form, the CDR3 reads TGTGCCAGCAGCTTAAGTGGCTGGGTATACTCTGGGGCCAACGTCCTGACTTTC. The rearrangement joins TRBV7-3 to TRBJ2-6; D is unclear. This CDR3 region has 18 residues. Per the germline V gene, CDR1 is SGHTA and CDR2 is FQGTGA. The V end lost 1 base, the J end lost 0 bases, and 13 bases lay between the germline ends.

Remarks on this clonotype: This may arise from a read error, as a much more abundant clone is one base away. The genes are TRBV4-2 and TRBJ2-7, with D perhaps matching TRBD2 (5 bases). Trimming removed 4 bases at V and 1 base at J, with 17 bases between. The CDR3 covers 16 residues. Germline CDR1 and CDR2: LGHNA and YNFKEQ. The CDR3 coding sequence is TGTGCCAGCAGCCTCGCAACCAGGACTTTATCCTACGAGCAGTACTTC. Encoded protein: CASSLATRTLSYEQYF.

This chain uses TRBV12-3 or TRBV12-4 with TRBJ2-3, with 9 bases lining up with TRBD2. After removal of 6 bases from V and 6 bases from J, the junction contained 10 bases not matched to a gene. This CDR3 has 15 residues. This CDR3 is CASSFSGGGSDTQYF. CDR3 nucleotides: TGTGCCAGCAGCTTTAGCGGGGGCGGTTCGGATACGCAGTATTTT.

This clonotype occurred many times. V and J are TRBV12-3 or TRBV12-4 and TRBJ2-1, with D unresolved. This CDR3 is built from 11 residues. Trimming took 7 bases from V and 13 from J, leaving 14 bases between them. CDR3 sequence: CASTTGRFQFF. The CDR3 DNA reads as TGTGCCAGCACCACTGGGCGGTTCCAGTTCTTC.

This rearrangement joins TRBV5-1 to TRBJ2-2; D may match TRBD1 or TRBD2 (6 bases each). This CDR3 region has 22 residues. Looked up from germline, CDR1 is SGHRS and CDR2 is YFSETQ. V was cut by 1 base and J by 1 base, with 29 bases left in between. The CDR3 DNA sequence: TGCGCCAGCAGCTTGTTGGAGAGCGTAACCCCAGGGGCGCGGGGGAACACCGGGGAGCTGTTTTTT. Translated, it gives CASSLLESVTPGARGNTGELFF.

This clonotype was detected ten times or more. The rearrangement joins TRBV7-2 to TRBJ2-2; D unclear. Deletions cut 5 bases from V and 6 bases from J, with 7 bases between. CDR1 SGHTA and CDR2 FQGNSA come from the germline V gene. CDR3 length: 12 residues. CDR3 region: CASSPLSGELFF. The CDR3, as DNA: TGTGCCAGCAGCCCCCTCTCCGGGGAGCTGTTTTTT.

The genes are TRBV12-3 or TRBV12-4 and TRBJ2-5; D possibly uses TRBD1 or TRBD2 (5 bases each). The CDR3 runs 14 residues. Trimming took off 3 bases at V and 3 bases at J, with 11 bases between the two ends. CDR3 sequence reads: CASSLAGTKETQYF. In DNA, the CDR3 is TGTGCCAGCAGTTTGGCCGGGACGAAAGAGACCCAGTACTTC.

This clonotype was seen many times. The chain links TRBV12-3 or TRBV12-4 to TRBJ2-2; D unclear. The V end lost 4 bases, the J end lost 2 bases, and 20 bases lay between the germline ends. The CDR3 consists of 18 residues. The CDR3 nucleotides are TGTGCCAGCAGTTCACATAACCAGGAACTTACTAACACCGGGGAGCTGTTTTTT. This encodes CASSSHNQELTNTGELFF.

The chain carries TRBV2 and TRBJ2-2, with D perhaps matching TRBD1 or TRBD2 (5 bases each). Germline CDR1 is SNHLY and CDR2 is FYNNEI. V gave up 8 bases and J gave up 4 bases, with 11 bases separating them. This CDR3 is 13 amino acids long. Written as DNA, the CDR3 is TGTGCCAGCGGACGGGGCGGCACCGGGGAGCTGTTTTTT. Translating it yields CASGRGGTGELFF.

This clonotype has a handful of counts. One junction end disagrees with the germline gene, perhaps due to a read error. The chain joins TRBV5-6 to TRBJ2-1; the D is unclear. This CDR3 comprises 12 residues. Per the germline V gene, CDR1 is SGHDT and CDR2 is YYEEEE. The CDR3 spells CASSLRTERELF. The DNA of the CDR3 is TGTGCCAGCAGCTTAAGGACCGAACGTGAGCTCTTC. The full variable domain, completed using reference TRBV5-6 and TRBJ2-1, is DAGVTQSPTHLIKTRGQQVTLRCSPKSGHDTVSWYQQALGQGPQFIFQYYEEEERQRGNFPDRFSGHQFPNYSSELNVNALLLGDSALYLCASSLRTERELFGPGTRLTVL.

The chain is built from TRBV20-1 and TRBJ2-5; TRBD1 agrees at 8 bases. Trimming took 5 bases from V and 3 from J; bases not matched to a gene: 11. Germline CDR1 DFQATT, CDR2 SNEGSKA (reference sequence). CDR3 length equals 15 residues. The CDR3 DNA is TGCAGTGCTCCGCTAGGGACAGGAGCAAAAGAGACCCAGTACTTC. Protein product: CSAPLGTGAKETQYF.

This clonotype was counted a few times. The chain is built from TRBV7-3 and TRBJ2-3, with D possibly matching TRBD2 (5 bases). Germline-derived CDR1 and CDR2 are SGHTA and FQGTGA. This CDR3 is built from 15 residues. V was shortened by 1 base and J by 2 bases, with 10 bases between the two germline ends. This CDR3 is CASSLKVGVTDTQYF. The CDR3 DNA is TGTGCCAGCAGCTTAAAGGTCGGGGTCACAGATACGCAGTATTTT. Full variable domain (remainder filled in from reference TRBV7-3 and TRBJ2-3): GAGVSQTPSNKVTEKGKYVELRCDPISGHTALYWYRQSLGQGPEFLIYFQGTGAADDSGLPNDRFFAVRPEGSVSTLKIQRTERGDSAVYLCASSLKVGVTDTQYFGPGTRLTVL.

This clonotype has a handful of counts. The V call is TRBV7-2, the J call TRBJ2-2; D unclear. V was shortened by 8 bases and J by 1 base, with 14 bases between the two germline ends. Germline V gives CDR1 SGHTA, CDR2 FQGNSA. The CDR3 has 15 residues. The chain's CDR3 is CASGNRALNTGELFF. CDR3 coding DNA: TGTGCCAGCGGCAACCGGGCGTTGAACACCGGGGAGCTGTTTTTT. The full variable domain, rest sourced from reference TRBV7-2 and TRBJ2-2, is GAGVSQSPSNKVTEKGKDVELRCDPISGHTALYWYRQSLGQGLEFLIYFQGNSAPDKSGLPSDRFSAERTGGSVSTLTIQRTQQEDSAVYLCASGNRALNTGELFFGEGSRLTVL.

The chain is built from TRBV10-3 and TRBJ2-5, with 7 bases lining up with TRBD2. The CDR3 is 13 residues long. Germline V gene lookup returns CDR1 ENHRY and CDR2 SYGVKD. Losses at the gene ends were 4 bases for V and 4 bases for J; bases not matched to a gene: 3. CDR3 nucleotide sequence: TGTGCCATCAGTGGAGGACTAGGAGAGACCCAGTACTTC. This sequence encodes CAISGGLGETQYF.

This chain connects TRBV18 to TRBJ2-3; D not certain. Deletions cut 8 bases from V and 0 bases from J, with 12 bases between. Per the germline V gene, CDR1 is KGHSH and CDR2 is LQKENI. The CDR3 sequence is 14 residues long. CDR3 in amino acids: CASEPPPSTDTQYF. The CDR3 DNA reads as TGTGCCAGCGAACCACCACCCAGCACAGATACGCAGTATTTT.

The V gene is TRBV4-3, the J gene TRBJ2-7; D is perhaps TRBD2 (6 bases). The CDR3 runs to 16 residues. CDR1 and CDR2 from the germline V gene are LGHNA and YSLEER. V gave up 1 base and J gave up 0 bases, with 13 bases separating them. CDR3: CASSQGRRGRSYEQYF. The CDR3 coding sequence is TGCGCCAGCAGCCAAGGTCGGAGGGGCCGCTCCTACGAGCAGTACTTC.

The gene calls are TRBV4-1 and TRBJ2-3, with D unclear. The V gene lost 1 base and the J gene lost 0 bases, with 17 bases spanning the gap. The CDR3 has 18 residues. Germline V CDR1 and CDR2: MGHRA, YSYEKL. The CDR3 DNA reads TGCGCCAGCAGCCAAGGGTCCCCTGGGGTTTGGAGCACAGATACGCAGTATTTT. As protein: CASSQGSPGVWSTDTQYF.

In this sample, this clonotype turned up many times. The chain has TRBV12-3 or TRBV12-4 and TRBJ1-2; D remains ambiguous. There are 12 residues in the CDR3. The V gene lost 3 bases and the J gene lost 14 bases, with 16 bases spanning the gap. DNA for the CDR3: TGTGCCAGCAGTTTTGGAGGTGCCCTCGGGACCTTC. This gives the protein CASSFGGALGTF.

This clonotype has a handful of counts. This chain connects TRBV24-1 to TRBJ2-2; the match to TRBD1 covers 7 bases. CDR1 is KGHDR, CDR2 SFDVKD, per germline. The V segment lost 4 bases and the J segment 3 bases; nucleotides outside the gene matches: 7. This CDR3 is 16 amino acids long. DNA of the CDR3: TGTGCCACCAGTGACCCCGAGGGGGCGGACACCGGGGAGCTGTTTTTT. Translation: CATSDPEGADTGELFF.

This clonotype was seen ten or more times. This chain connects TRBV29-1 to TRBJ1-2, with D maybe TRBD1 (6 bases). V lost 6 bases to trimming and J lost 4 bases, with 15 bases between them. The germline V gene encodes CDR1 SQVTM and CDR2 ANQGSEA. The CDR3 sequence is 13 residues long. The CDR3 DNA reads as TGCAGCGTGGAAAGACAGGCTGGCTATGGCTACACCTTC. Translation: CSVERQAGYGYTF.

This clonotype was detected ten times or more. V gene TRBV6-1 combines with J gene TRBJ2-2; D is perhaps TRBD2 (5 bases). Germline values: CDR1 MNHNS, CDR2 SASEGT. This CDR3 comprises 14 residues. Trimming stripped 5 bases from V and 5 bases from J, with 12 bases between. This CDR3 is CASSTTLGTGELFF. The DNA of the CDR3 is TGTGCCAGCAGTACCACACTAGGAACCGGGGAGCTGTTTTTT.

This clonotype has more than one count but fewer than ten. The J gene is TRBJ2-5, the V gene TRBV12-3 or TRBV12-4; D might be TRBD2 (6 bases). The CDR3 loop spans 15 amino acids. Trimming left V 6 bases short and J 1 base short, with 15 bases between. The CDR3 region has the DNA TGTGCCAGCAGCTCGCCATGGCGGGGCCAAGAGACCCAGTACTTC. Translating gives CASSSPWRGQETQYF.

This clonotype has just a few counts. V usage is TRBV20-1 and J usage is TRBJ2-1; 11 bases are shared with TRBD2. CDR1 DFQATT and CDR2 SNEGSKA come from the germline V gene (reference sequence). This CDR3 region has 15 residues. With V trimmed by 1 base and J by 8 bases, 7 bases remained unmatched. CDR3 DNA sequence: TGCAGTGCTAGAGCCACTAGCGGGAGTTTGGATGAGCAGTTCTTC. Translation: CSARATSGSLDEQFF.

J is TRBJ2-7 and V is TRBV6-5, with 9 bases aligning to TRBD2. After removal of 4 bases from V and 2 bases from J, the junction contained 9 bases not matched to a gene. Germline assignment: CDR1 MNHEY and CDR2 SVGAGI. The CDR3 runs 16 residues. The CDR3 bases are TGTGCCAGCAGTTCCCCCCTTGCGGGAGGGCCCTACGAGCAGTACTTC. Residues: CASSSPLAGGPYEQYF.

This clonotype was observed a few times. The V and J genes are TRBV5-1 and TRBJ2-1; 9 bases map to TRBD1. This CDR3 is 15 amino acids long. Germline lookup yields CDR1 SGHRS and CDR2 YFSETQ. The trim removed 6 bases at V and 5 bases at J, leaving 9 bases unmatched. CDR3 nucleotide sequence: TGCGCCAGCACCTATGGGACAGGGTACAACAATGAGCAGTTCTTC. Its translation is CASTYGTGYNNEQFF.

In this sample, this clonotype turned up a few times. The CDR3 loop is CASSQTGLAGSTDTQYF. DNA for the CDR3: TGTGCCAGCAGCCAAACTGGACTAGCGGGTAGCACAGATACGCAGTATTTT. The rearrangement links TRBV7-2 to TRBJ2-3, with 11 bases aligning to TRBD2. CDR1 SGHTA and CDR2 FQGNSA come from the germline V gene. J was trimmed by 0 bases and V by 5 bases; bases with no gene match: 7. This CDR3 comprises 17 residues.